This TCR beta chain was retrieved from a study of T cell repertoires in cytomegalovirus infection. Whole-study context: Indicated by public TCR beta signatures were CMV infection and matching HLA type.

Study findings and constraints: The response measured ex vivo was dominated by TCR beta clonotypes (HLA-C-restricted and CMV-specific). Cumulative frequency of public TCR beta families picked out carriers of CMV plus the relevant HLA.

As concerns this clonotype: The target antigen is unknown.

Each CDR3 protein gets one entry after TCRdb re-called the reads with MiXCR. The sample contains a few hundred thousand distinct CDR3 sequences, 40% of which appear only once. Trimming left V 5 bases short and J 9 bases short, with 20 bases between. Germline V lookup: CDR1 SGHAT, CDR2 FQNNGV. This CDR3 is 15 amino acids long. The source of this sequence is a human donor in good health (CMV status not recorded). Some clones in this sample may be carry-over from other donors' samples. The genes are TRBV11-2 and TRBJ2-4; D possibly corresponds to TRBD2 (6 bases). Sequencing used cultured PBMCs, obtained from culture after CMV antigen stimulation. CDR3 nucleotide sequence: TGTGCCAGCAGCCCCACTTCGGGGAGGACGAGCATTCAGTACTTC. It yields the protein CASSPTSGRTSIQYF.